This TCR beta chain originates from a study of blood T cell repertoires in COVID-19. Study context: Sites across the United States, Italy and Spain contributed samples from acute and convalescent COVID-19.

For this clone: Other nucleotide sequences from this sample produce the same CDR3.

Seattle participants joined during active infection and were tracked over time. Trimming shortened V by 4 bases and J by 2 bases, and 10 bases separated the two germline ends. In germline, CDR1 is SGHRS, CDR2 YFSETQ. The CDR3 extends over 14 amino acids. Using immunoSEQ multiplex PCR, the repertoire was profiled, and TCRdb retains in-frame clones only, with some absent. The data contain approximately 50,000 clones, over 75% of them singletons. The origin of this receptor is an elderly man with COVID-19, enrolled during active disease. Input material: peripheral blood. This rearrangement joins TRBV5-1 to TRBJ1-5; unclear D gene. CDR3: CASSRTGGNQPQHF. The CDR3 coding sequence is TGCGCCAGCAGCCGAACCGGAGGCAATCAGCCCCAGCATTTT.